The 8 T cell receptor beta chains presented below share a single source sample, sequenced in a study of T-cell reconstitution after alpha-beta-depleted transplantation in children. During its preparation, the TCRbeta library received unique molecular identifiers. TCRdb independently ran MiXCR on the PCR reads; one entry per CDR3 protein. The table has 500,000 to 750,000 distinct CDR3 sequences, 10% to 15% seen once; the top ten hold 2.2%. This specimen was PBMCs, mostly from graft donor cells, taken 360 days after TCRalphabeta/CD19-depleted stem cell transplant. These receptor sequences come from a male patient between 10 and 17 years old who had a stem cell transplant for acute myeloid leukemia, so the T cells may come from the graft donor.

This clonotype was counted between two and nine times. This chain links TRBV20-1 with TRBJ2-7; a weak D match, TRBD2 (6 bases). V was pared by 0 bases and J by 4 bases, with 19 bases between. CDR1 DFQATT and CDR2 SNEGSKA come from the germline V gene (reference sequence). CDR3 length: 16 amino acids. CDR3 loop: CSARDEARDPLYEQYF. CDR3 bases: TGCAGTGCTAGAGATGAGGCGCGGGATCCCTTGTACGAGCAGTACTTC.

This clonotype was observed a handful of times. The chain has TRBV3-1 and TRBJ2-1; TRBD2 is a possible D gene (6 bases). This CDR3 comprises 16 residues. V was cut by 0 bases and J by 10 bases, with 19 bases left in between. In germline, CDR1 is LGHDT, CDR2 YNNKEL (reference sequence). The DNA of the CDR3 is TGTGCCAGCAGCCAAGATGGGACGGGAGCACGAGGAGAGCAGTTCTTC. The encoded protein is CASSQDGTGARGEQFF.

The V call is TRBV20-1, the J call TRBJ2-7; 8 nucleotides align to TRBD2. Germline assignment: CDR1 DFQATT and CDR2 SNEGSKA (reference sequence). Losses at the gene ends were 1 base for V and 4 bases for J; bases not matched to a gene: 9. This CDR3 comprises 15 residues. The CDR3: CSARAIRTSLYEQYF. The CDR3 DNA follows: TGCAGTGCTAGAGCGATAAGGACTAGCCTTTACGAGCAGTACTTC.

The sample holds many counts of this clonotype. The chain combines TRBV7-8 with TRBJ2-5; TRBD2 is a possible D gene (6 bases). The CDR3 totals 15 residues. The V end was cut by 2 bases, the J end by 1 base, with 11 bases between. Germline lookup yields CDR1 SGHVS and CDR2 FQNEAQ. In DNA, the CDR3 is TGTGCCAGCAGCTTATTTACTAGCAGCCAAGAGACCCAGTACTTC. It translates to CASSLFTSSQETQYF.

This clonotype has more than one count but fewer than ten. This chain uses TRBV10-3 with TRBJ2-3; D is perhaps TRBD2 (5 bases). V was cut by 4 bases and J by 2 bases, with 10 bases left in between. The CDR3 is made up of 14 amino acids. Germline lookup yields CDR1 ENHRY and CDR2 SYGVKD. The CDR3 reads CAISGWGVTDTQYF. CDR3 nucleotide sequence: TGTGCCATCAGTGGCTGGGGAGTCACAGATACGCAGTATTTT.

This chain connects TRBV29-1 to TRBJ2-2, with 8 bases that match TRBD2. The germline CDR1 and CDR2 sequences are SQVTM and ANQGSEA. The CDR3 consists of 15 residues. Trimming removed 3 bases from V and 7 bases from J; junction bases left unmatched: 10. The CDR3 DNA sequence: TGCAGCGTTGATGACGGGAGGGCCAGAAACGGGGAGCTGTTTTTT. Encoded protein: CSVDDGRARNGELFF.

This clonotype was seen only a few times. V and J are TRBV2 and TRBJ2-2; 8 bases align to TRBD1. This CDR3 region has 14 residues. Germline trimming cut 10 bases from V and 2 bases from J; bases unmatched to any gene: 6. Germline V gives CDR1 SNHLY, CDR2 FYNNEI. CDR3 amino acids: CATRQGSNTGELFF. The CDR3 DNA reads TGTGCCACCCGACAGGGGTCTAACACCGGGGAGCTGTTTTTT.

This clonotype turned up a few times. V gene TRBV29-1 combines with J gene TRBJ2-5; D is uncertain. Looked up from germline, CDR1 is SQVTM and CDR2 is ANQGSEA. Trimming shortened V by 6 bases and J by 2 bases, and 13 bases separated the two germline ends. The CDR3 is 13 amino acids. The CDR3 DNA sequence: TGCAGCGTCACGAGAGTCGTACAAGAGACCCAGTACTTC. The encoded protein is CSVTRVVQETQYF.